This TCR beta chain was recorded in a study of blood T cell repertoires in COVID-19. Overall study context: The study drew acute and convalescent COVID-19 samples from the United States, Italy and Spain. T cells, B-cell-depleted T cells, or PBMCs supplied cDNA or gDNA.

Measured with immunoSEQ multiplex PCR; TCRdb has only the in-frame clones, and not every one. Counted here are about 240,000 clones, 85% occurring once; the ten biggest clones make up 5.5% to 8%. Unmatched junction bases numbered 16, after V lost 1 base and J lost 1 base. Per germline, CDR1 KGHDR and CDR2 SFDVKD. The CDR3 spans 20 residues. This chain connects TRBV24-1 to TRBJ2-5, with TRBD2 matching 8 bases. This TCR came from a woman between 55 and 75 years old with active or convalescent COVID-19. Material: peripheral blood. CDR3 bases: TGTGCCACCAGTGATTTACGGCCAGGGTTAGCGGGGACTATCCAAGAGACCCAGTACTTC. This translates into CATSDLRPGLAGTIQETQYF.